This section outlines one T cell receptor (beta chain) sequence together with its context. Its matching antigen is unknown. This sample was taken from a study of graft-versus-host responses after intestinal transplantation. The wider study: Recipients got multivisceral, liver-intestinal, or isolated intestinal transplants. Among the recipients, all got anti-thymocyte globulin induction and then tacrolimus and steroids for around 3 years.

General study results and limits: High graft-versus-host to host-versus-graft clonal ratios were seen in allografts of patients with graft-donor T cell macrochimerism. Early declines in HvG clones that occurred post-transplant were associated with peak circulating GvH clone levels.

The table came from immunoSEQ multiplex PCR; TCRdb's copy has only in-frame clones and leaves some out. The table has just over 20,000 clones, 92% seen once. Germline-derived CDR1 and CDR2 are SGHDN and FVKESK. V dropped 0 bases and J dropped 4 bases, with 25 bases sitting between them. This CDR3 region has 19 residues. This receptor was taken from a human patient who received an intestinal transplant, so some T cells may come from the graft donor. The chain carries TRBV14 and TRBJ2-7; a weak D match, TRBD2 (6 bases). The material was PBMCs, obtained roughly 260 days after intestinal transplant. The CDR3 coding sequence is TGTGCCAGCAGCCAAGAGTTGAGTGAGGGGCGGGGTACCCTGTACGAGCAGTACTTC. Translating it yields CASSQELSEGRGTLYEQYF.